The present TCR beta chain was sequenced within a study of cytomegalovirus exposure and HLA in healthy donors. Overall study context: There were 88 million or so unique TCRs (from HLA-typed donors) in an early data release. Points from the study as a whole: Later analysis indicated greater clonal expansion among HLA-associated TCR beta chains than among equally common other chains. Published work reported that the classifier diagnosed cytomegalovirus status with high specificity and sensitivity. A list of about 160 TCR beta chains associated with cytomegalovirus was given.

PCR employed 60 Vbeta and 13 Jbeta primers. The protocol was immunoSEQ multiplex PCR, while the TCRdb copy is restricted to in-frame clones and leaves out a portion. This specimen shows 150,000 or so clones; the ten leading clones hold around 1.5%. Of note for this clone: The antigen is undetermined.

Trimming left V 4 bases short and J 8 bases short, with 12 bases between. The CDR3 sequence is 12 residues long. In germline, CDR1 is SGHNT, CDR2 YYREEE (reference sequence). The clonotype comes from a woman aged 50 to 60 in good health and CMV-seronegative. J is TRBJ1-2 and V is TRBV5-4; D perhaps matches TRBD1 (6 bases). The specimen sequenced was PBMCs. DNA for the CDR3: TGTGCCAGCAGCCCACACAGGGTCGGCTACACCTTC. Translated, it gives CASSPHRVGYTF. Using reference TRBV5-4 and TRBJ1-2 for the parts outside the CDR3, the full variable domain is ETGVTQSPTHLIKTRGQQVTLRCSSQSGHNTVSWYQQALGQGPQFIFQYYREEENGRGNFPPRFSGLQFPNYSSELNVNALELDDSALYLCASSPHRVGYTFGSGTRLTVV.